The rows below give T cell receptor beta chains drawn from one sample of a study of identical twins. TCRdb reprocessed the 5' RACE reads via MiXCR and lists one record per CDR3 protein. The table has approximately 620,000 distinct CDR3 sequences, less than 10% seen once. These sequences were also reported in another study, on yellow fever vaccine responses in identical twins.

Sequencing was carried out using PBMCs. The receptors derive from a woman between 18 and 29 years old in good health. The CDR3 runs from the conserved cysteine through the conserved F or W. D genes are given only for firm matches. Only part of the rows carry a size: once, few, many, or a class if the clone is expanded.

j_gene,abundance,v_gene,d_gene,CDR3nt,CDR3aa
TRBJ1-1,few,TRBV6-1,-,TGTGCCAGCAGGCAGGGCGGGGGGACTGAAGCTTTCTTT,CASRQGGGTEAFF
TRBJ2-3,-,TRBV20-1,TRBD1,TGCAGTGCTCCTCACGACAGGGAAAGTCCAGATACGCAGTATTTT,CSAPHDRESPDTQYF
TRBJ1-5,-,TRBV27,-,TGTGCCAGCAGTAGCAGGGATGGGTATCAGCCCCAGCATTTT,CASSSRDGYQPQHF
TRBJ2-3,many,TRBV6-4,-,TGTGCCAGCAGTGACTCGGCGAGCGGAGCGGGCACAGATACGCAGTATTTT,CASSDSASGAGTDTQYF
TRBJ2-5,many,TRBV12-3/TRBV12-4,-,TGTGCCAGCAGTTATGGGGGACAAGAGACCCAGTACTTC,CASSYGGQETQYF
TRBJ2-3,few,TRBV7-9,-,TGTGCCAGCAGCCCCCCAATCAGCACAGATACGCAGTATTTT,CASSPPISTDTQYF
TRBJ1-4,many,TRBV6-5,-,TGTGCCAGCAGTTACGGGGGTGAAAAACTGTTTTTT,CASSYGGEKLFF
TRBJ2-1,-,TRBV6-2/TRBV6-3,-,TGTGCCAGCAGTTACGAGAGAAATGAGCAGTTCTTC,CASSYERNEQFF
TRBJ2-7,few,TRBV7-9,-,TGTGCCAGCAGCTTAGCGGGGGCCGGAATCGGCTACGAGCAGTACTTC,CASSLAGAGIGYEQYF
TRBJ2-7,-,TRBV5-8,TRBD1,TGTGCCAGCAGCTTCCGGGACAGGGAATCCTACGAGCAGTACTTC,CASSFRDRESYEQYF
TRBJ2-7,few,TRBV4-3,-,TGCGCCAGCGCGGACAGGTCGGGGGCCTACGAGCAGTACTTC,CASADRSGAYEQYF
TRBJ1-5,-,TRBV21-1,-,TGTGCCAGCAGCAGGACCCCGGGCCGCGGTCAGCCCCAGCATTTT,CASSRTPGRGQPQHF
TRBJ2-7,-,TRBV2,-,TGTGCCAGCAGTCAATCGACGGGCTACGAGCAGTACTTC,CASSQSTGYEQYF
TRBJ2-5,-,TRBV7-9,-,TGTGCCAGCAGCTCCCCGGGCGCGGAGACCCAGTACTTC,CASSSPGAETQYF
TRBJ2-7,many,TRBV20-1,-,TGCAGTGCCTCAGTCCCCGGGCGCCTAATCTCCTACGAGCAGTACTTC,CSASVPGRLISYEQYF
TRBJ1-5,many,TRBV6-1,-,TGTGCCAGCAGTCCGGGAACTTATAGCAATCAGCCCCAGCATTTT,CASSPGTYSNQPQHF
TRBJ2-1,many,TRBV12-3/TRBV12-4,-,TGTGCCAGCAGTTTGTCAGGCCTCGAGCAGTTCTTC,CASSLSGLEQFF
TRBJ2-7,few,TRBV7-2,-,TGTGCCAGCAATCGAGGAGGCTACGAGCAGTACTTC,CASNRGGYEQYF
TRBJ2-3,-,TRBV2,-,TGTGCCAGCATCCGTTTATTAACCGGGACAACTAGCACAGATACGCAGTATTTT,CASIRLLTGTTSTDTQYF
TRBJ2-2,few,TRBV5-5,TRBD1,TGTGCCAGCAGCGGGGGACAGACGCGCACCGGGGAGCTGTTTTTT,CASSGGQTRTGELFF
TRBJ1-6,many,TRBV4-2,-,TGTGCCAGCAGCCAAGACCCCATTGCAGGGACCCTGGGGTACTATAATTCACCCCTCCACTTT,CASSQDPIAGTLGYYNSPLHF
TRBJ1-2,-,TRBV28,TRBD1,TGTGCCAGCCACGGACAGGGGAGTGGCTACACCTTC,CASHGQGSGYTF
TRBJ2-1,many,TRBV27,-,TGTGCCAGCAGTTTCCAGAGCTCCTACAATGAGCAGTTCTTC,CASSFQSSYNEQFF
TRBJ1-2,-,TRBV3-1,-,TGTGCCAGCAGCCAAGTAGGGGCAGGAAAGAATGGCTACACCTTC,CASSQVGAGKNGYTF
TRBJ2-5,few,TRBV7-9,-,TGTGCCAGCAGCTTAGCCGGCGAAAGTAGGGAGACCCAGTACTTC,CASSLAGESRETQYF
TRBJ2-2,-,TRBV19,-,TGTGCCAGTAGTATAGCGACGGCTAACACCGGGGAGCTGTTTTTT,CASSIATANTGELFF
TRBJ2-2,many,TRBV12-3/TRBV12-4,-,TGTGCCAGCAGTTTAATGGGGACCGGGGAGCTGTTTTTT,CASSLMGTGELFF
TRBJ2-1,few,TRBV9,-,TGTGCCAGCAGCGTAGCGGTGGGGGACCGGCAAGGCGAGCAGTTCTTC,CASSVAVGDRQGEQFF
TRBJ2-3,-,TRBV29-1,TRBD2,TGCAGCCCGATAGGACTAGCGACAGATACGCAGTATTTT,CSPIGLATDTQYF
TRBJ2-1,many,TRBV15,TRBD2,TGTGCCACCAGCACCCTCCCGTTGGGACTAGCGGGGTTCTACAATGAGCAGTTCTTC,CATSTLPLGLAGFYNEQFF
TRBJ2-7,many,TRBV10-3,-,TGTGCCATGAACGACTTGAGGGGCTACGAGCAGTACTTC,CAMNDLRGYEQYF
TRBJ1-1,-,TRBV6-1,TRBD1,TGTGCCAGCAGTCCCAACAGGGGTGGATCTGAAGCTTTCTTT,CASSPNRGGSEAFF
TRBJ2-3,many,TRBV5-1,-,TGCGCCAGCAGCTTGAAGGCGTTCACCGATACGCAGTATTTT,CASSLKAFTDTQYF
TRBJ2-1,-,TRBV20-1,TRBD2,TGCAGTGCTAGCTCAGCGGGGGGGCCGCGGGGTGAGCAGTTCTTC,CSASSAGGPRGEQFF